This T cell receptor (beta chain) was sequenced during a study of T cell responses to AZD1222 COVID-19 vaccine. Study conclusions and caveats: Clonal diversity may have been underestimated in mostly white British donors. It was only a handful of AZD1222 recipients who were seropositive at baseline. The breadth and depth of Spike-specific TCRs increased once two AZD1222 doses had been given.

Libraries were prepared by immunoSEQ multiplex PCR; TCRdb keeps only in-frame clonotypes and omits some of them. The data show about 150,000 clones, roughly 94% seen once. In this sample, this clone turned up once. Its specificity is unknown. V lost 5 bases to trimming and J lost 5 bases; unmatched junction nucleotides: 5. CDR1 is MDHEN and CDR2 is SYDVKM in the germline V gene. This CDR3 contains 15 residues. The chain uses TRBV28 and TRBJ1-4; 10 bases align to TRBD1. The source was peripheral blood, collected on day 0 of AZD1222 vaccination. The TCR originated in an adult in good health. The CDR3 bases are TGTGCCAGCAGTGCCGTGGGACAGGGGAATGAAAAACTGTTTTTT. Amino acid sequence: CASSAVGQGNEKLFF.